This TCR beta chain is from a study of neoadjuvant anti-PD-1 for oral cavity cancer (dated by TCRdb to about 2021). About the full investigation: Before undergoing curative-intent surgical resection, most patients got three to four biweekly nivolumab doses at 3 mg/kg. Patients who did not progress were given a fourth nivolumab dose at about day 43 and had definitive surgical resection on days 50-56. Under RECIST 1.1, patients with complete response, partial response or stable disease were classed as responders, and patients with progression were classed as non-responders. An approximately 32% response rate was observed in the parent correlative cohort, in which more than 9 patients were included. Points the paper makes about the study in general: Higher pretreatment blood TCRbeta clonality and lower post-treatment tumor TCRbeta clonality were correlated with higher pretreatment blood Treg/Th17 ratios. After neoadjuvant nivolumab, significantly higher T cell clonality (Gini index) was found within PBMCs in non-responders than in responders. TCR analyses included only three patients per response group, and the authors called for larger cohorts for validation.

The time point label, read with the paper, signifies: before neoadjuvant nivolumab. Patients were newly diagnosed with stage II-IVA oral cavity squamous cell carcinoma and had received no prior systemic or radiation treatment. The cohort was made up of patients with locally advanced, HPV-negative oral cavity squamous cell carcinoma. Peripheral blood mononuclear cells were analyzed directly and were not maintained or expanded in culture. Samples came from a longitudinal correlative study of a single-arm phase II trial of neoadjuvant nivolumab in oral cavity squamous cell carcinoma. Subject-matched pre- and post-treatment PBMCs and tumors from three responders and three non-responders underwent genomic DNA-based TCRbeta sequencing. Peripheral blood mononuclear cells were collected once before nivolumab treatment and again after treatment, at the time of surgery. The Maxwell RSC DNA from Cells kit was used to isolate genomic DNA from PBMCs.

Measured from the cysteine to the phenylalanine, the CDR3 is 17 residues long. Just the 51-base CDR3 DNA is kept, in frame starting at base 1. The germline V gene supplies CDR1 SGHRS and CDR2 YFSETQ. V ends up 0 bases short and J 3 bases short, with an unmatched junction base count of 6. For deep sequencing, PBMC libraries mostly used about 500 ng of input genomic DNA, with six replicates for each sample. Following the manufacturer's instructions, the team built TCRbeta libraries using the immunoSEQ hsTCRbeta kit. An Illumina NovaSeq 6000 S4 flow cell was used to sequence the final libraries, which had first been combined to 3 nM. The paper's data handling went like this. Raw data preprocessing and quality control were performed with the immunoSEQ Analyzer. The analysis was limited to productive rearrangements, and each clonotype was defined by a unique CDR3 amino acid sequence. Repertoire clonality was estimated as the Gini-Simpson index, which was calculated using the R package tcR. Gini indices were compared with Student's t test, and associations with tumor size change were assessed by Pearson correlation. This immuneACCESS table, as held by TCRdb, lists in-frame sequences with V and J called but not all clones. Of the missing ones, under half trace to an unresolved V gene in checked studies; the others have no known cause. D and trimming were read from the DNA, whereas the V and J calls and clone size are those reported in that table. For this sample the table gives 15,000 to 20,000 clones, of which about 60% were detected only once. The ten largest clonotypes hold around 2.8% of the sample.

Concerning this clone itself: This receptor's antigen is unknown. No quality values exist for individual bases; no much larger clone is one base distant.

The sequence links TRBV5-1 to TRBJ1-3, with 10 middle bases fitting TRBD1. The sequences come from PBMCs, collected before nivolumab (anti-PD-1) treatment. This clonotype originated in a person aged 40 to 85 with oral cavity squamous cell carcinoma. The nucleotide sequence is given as TGCGCCAGCAGCTTGGCCGGGGGACAGGGGATTGGAAACACCATATATTTT. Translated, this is CASSLAGGQGIGNTIYF.